This T cell receptor beta chain was recovered during a study of T cell changes during pregnancy in multiple sclerosis. CDR1 and CDR2 from the germline V gene are SGDLS and YYNGEE. Trimming removed 2 bases at V and 3 bases at J, with 2 bases between. There are 12 residues in the CDR3. Sequencing used immunoSEQ multiplex PCR; TCRdb keeps in-frame clones, though not all of them. The table has some 93,000 clones, roughly 91% seen once. The chain joins TRBV9 to TRBJ2-2; no reliable D call. The TCR comes from a female donor in good health, enrolled as a control in a pregnancy study. The specimen was peripheral blood, collected after pregnancy. CDR3 in amino acids: CASSVDTGELFF. CDR3 nucleotides: TGTGCCAGCAGCGTCGACACCGGGGAGCTGTTTTTT.